This T cell receptor (beta chain) is from a study of patients and donors after allogeneic stem cell transplantation. The CDR3 sequence is 12 residues long. Trimming removed 3 bases from V and 12 bases from J; junction bases left unmatched: 6. Germline lookup yields CDR1 DFQATT and CDR2 SNEGSKA (reference sequence). TCRdb re-analysed the RT-PCR reads in MiXCR, keeping a single row per CDR3 protein. The sample lists about 960,000 distinct CDR3 sequences, 18% occurring once. This rearrangement joins TRBV20-1 to TRBJ2-3; 10 nucleotides align to TRBD2. The sequenced material came from blood, either unsorted or a sorted T cell fraction (not recorded which). The receptor comes from a human donor who was either an allogeneic HSCT recipient or a stem cell or donor lymphocyte infusion donor (not recorded which). It is not recorded whose cells these are; they may come from a transplant donor. The CDR3 reads CSARPRLAGQYF. CDR3 coding DNA: TGCAGTGCTAGGCCCCGACTAGCGGGTCAGTATTTT.